This T cell receptor (beta chain) was documented in a study of blood T cell repertoires in COVID-19. Study as a whole: Samples came from the United States, Italy and Spain, spanning acute and convalescent COVID-19. Sources were T cells, B-cell-depleted T cells, or PBMCs; the material itself was cDNA or gDNA.

Looked up from germline, CDR1 is SGHRS and CDR2 is YFSETQ. CDR3 length: 14 amino acids. Losses at the gene ends were 4 bases for V and 6 bases for J; bases not matched to a gene: 6. There are a few counts of this clone. In the original workflow: Amplifying reference gene primers gave estimates of nucleated cell counts. TCRdb keeps only in-frame clones here, not all; method: immunoSEQ multiplex PCR. The V and J calls and clone size are taken from that table; D and trimming were inferred from the DNA. The data contain more than 150,000 clones, more than 70% of them singletons. J is TRBJ1-1 and V is TRBV5-1, with TRBD1 matching 10 bases. What was sequenced was peripheral blood. The TCR comes from an elderly woman with active or convalescent COVID-19. CDR3 sequence reads: CASSTGTGESEAFF. CDR3 in DNA: TGCGCCAGCAGCACGGGGACAGGGGAGTCTGAAGCTTTCTTT.